This T cell receptor beta chain emerged from a study of shared clonotypes between healthy human individuals. Overall study results and limits: Shared across a handful of donors were about 4.6% of the naive CD4 clonotypes.

This CDR3 is built from 15 residues. Germline CDR1 is SGHAT and CDR2 is FQNNGV. Trimming removed 8 bases from V and 5 bases from J; junction bases left unmatched: 11. For every subset, genomic DNA was evenly distributed across several immunoSEQ plates. Sequencing was performed with immunoSEQ multiplex PCR; in TCRdb, only in-frame clones are kept and a portion is missing. The sample lists about 2 million clones; less than 95% were seen once. In the case of this clone: The antigen is not known.

Terminally differentiated effector memory CD45RA+ cells were excluded from the naive CD8 cells, which were CD45RO-negative and positively selected for CCR7. Sequencing was done on a sample of naive CD8+ T cells sorted from blood. The clonotype was recovered from a man younger than 35 in good health. The chain is built from TRBV11-2 and TRBJ2-5; 10 nucleotides align to TRBD2. The CDR3 DNA is TGTGCCAGCGGAGGGCTAGCGGGAGTGGAGGAGACCCAGTACTTC. Amino acid sequence: CASGGLAGVEETQYF.